Included here is one TCR beta chain sequence, with context. This CDR3 is built from 16 residues. The germline gives CDR1 SQVTM, CDR2 ANQGSEA. J gave up 1 base and V 7 bases, and 11 bases lay outside the gene matches. These data come from a study of blood T cell repertoires in COVID-19. Whole-study context: Sample material is recorded as cDNA or gDNA derived from T cells, B-cell-depleted T cells, or PBMCs.

TCRdb's table, derived via immunoSEQ multiplex PCR, lists solely in-frame clones and lacks some. The sample lists approximately 360,000 clones, 80% to 90% seen once, with more than 1.5% in the top ten. The chain employs TRBV29-1 and TRBJ2-3; 10 nucleotides align to TRBD2. This clonotype was obtained from a man aged 35 to 55 in a cohort exposed to, infected with or recovered from COVID-19 (not recorded which). Specimen: PBMCs or T cells enriched from blood (not recorded which). The CDR3 nucleotides are TGCAGCGAAAACCCCTATCTAGCGGGGGGCACAGATACGCAGTATTTT. Its translation is CSENPYLAGGTDTQYF.